The present TCR beta chain was sequenced within a study of T cell repertoires in cytomegalovirus infection. Study-wide context: Public TCR beta signatures provided an indication of both CMV infection and a matching HLA type.

TCRdb re-derived calls from the reads in MiXCR, one entry per CDR3 protein. The sample shows approximately 110,000 distinct CDR3 sequences, around 30% of them seen only once. Germline V gene lookup returns CDR1 MNHEY and CDR2 SMNVEV (reference sequence). The CDR3 sequence is 13 residues long. With 6 bases clipped from V and 5 bases from J, the junction kept 7 bases outside the gene matches. Study findings and constraints: Dominant in the ex vivo response were TCR beta clonotypes restricted by HLA-C and specific for CMV.

This clonotype has at least ten counts. The target antigen is unknown. The sequencing used CD8+ T cells from cultured PBMCs, collected from culture after CMV antigen stimulation. The clonotype was recovered from a human donor in good health (CMV status not recorded). Some clones in this sample may be carry-over from other donors' samples. The chain has TRBV27 and TRBJ2-7, with 7 bases aligning to TRBD1. The CDR3 nucleotides are TGTGCCAGCAGCCTAAGACAGGGACACGAGCAGTACTTC. As protein: CASSLRQGHEQYF.